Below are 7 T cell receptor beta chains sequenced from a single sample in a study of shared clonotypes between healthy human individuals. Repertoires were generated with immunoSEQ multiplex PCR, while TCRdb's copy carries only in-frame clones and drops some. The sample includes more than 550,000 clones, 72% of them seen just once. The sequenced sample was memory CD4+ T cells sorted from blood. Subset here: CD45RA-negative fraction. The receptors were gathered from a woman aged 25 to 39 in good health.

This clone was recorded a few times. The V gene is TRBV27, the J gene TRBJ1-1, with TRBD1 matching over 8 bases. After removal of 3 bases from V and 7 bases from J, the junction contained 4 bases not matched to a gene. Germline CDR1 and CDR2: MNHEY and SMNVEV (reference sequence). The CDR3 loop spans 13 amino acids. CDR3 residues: CASSLSGQVEAFF. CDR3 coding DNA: TGTGCCAGCAGTTTGTCGGGACAGGTTGAAGCTTTCTTT.

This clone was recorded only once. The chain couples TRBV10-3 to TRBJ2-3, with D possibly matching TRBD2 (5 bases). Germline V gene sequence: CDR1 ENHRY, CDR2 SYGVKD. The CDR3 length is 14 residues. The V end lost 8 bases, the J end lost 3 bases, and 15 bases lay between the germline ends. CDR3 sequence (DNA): TGTGCCATCTCCCGGGAACTAATTACAGATACGCAGTATTTT. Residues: CAISRELITDTQYF.

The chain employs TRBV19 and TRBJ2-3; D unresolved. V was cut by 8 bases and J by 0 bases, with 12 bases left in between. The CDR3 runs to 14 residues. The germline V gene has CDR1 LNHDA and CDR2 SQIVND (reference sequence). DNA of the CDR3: TGTGCCAGTCGTAAAATATCTAGCACAGATACGCAGTATTTT. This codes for CASRKISSTDTQYF.

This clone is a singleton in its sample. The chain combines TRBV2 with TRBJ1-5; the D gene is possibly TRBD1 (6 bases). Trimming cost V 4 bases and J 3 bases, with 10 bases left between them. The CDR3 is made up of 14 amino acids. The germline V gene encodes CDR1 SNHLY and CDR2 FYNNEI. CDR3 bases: TGTGCCAGCAGTGTAAGACAGGTCAATCAGCCCCAGCATTTT. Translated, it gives CASSVRQVNQPQHF.

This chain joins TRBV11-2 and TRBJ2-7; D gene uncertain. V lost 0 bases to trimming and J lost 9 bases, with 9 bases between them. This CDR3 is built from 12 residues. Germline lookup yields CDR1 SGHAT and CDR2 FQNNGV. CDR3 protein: CASSLDGPSQYF. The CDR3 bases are TGTGCCAGCAGCTTAGACGGTCCTTCGCAGTACTTC.

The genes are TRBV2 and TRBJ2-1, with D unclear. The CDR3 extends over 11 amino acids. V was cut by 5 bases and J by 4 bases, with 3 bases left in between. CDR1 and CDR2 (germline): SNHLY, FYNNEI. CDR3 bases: TGTGCCAGCAGTATTTACAATGAGCAGTTCTTC. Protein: CASSIYNEQFF.

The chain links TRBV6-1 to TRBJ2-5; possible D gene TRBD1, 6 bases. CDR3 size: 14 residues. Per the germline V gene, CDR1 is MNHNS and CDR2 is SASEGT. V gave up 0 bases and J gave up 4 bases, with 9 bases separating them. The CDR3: CASSEAPRGETQYF. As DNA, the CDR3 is TGTGCCAGCAGTGAAGCCCCCAGGGGAGAGACCCAGTACTTC.